This T cell receptor beta chain was observed in a study of cytotoxic CD8 clonotypes in ibrutinib-treated CLL. The CDR3 sequence is 14 residues long. The germline V gene has CDR1 SNHLY and CDR2 FYNNEI. V lost 11 bases and J lost 1; bases outside the gene matches: 7. A remark on this clone: What it binds is unknown.

Sequencing was performed with immunoSEQ multiplex PCR; in TCRdb, only in-frame clones are kept and a portion is missing. This sample has approximately 160,000 clones, with approximately 91% found just once. Findings and caveats of the study: Elevated clonality accompanied ibrutinib response, with a return toward baseline values at progression.

This chain joins TRBV2 and TRBJ2-7, with TRBD2 identical over 11 bases. The sample was PBMCs, taken at disease progression, from a patient treated with ibrutinib. The receptor comes from a human donor with chronic lymphocytic leukemia. CDR3 sequence reads: CAGKLAGGSYEQYF. The CDR3 region has the DNA TGTGCCGGAAAGTTAGCGGGAGGGTCCTACGAGCAGTACTTC.